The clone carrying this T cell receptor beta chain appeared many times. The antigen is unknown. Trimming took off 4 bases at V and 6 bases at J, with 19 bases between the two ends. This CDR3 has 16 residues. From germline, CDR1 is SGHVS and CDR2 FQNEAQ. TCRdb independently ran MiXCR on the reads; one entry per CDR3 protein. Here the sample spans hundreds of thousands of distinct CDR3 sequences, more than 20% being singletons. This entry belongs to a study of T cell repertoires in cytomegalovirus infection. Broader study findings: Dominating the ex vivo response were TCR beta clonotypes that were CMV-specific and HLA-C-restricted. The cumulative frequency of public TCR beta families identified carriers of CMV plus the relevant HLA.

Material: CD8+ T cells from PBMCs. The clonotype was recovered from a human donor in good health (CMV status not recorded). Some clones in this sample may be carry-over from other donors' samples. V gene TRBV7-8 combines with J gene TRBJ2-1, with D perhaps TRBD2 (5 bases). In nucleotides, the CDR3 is TGTGCCAGCAGCTCCCCCAGTGAGCGGCGCCCCAATGAGCAGTTCTTC. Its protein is CASSSPSERRPNEQFF.